The source of this TCR beta chain is a study of blood T cell repertoires in COVID-19. Overall study: PBMCs, B-cell-depleted T cells, or T cells provided the cDNA or gDNA that made up the material.

The study recruited people aged roughly 18 to 95 years across approximately 24 US areas. Clones were read by immunoSEQ multiplex PCR, and TCRdb kept only the in-frame ones, dropping some. The sample includes about 400,000 clones, around 90% of them seen just once. The CDR3 loop spans 15 amino acids. The germline CDR1 and CDR2 sequences are LGHNA and YNFKEQ. V shed 1 base and J 7 bases; nucleotides not matched to a gene: 4. This TCR came from a woman aged 40 to 50 with acute COVID-19. Specimen: PBMCs or T cells enriched from blood (not recorded which). V is TRBV4-2 and J is TRBJ1-6, with 7 nucleotides matching TRBD1. Written as DNA, the CDR3 is TGTGCCAGCAGCCAAGGTGACAGGGTAAATTCACCCCTCCACTTT. The encoded protein is CASSQGDRVNSPLHF.